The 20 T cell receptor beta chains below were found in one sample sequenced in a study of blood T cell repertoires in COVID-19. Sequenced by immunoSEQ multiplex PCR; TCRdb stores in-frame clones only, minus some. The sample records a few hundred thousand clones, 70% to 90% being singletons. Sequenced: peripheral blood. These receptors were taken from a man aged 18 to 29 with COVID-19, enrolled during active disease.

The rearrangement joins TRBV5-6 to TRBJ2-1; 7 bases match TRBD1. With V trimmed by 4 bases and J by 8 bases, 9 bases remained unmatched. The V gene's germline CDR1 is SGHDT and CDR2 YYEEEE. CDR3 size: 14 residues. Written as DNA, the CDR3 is TGTGCCAGCAGCCCAGGGGGTCCTGGGGATGAGCAGTTCTTC. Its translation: CASSPGGPGDEQFF.

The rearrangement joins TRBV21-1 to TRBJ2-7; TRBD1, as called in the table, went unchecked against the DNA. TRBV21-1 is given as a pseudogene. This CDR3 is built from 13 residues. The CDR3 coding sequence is TGTGCCAGCAGCACTTACAGCTCCTACGAGCAGTACTTC. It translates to CASSTYSSYEQYF.

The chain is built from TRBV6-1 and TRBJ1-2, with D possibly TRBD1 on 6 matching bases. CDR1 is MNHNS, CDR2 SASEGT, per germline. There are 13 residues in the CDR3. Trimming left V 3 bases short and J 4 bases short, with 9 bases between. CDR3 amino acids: CASSDRGGYGYTF. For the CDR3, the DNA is TGTGCCAGCAGTGACAGGGGCGGCTATGGCTACACCTTC.

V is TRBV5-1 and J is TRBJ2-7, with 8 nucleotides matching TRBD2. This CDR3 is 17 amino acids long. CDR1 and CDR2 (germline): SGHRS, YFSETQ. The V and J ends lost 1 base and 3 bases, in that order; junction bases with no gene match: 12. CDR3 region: CASSLMGASGSLYEQYF. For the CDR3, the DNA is TGCGCCAGCAGCTTGATGGGCGCCAGCGGGAGCCTCTACGAGCAGTACTTC.

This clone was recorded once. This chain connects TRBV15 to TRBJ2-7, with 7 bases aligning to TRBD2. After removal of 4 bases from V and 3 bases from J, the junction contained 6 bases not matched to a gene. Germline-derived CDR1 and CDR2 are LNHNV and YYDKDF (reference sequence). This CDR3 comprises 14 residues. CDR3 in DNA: TGTGCCACCAGCAAGGGCGGGAGTAGCTACGAGCAGTACTTC. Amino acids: CATSKGGSSYEQYF.

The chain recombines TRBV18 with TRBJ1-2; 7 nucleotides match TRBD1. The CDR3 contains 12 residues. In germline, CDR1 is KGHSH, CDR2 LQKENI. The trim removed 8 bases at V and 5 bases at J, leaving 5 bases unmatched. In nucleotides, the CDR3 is TGTGCCAGCGCCAGGGGGGTGTATGGCTACACCTTC. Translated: CASARGVYGYTF. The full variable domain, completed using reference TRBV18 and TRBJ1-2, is NAGVMQNPRHLVRRRGQEARLRCSPMKGHSHVYWYRQLPEEGLKFMVYLQKENIIDESGMPKERFSAEFPKEGPSILRIQQVVRGDSAAYFCASARGVYGYTFGSGTRLTVV.

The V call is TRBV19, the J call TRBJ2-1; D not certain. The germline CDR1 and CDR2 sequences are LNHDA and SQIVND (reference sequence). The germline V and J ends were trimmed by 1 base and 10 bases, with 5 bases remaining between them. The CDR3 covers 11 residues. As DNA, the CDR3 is TGTGCCAGTAGTATAGGCCTAGAGCAGTTCTTC. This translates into CASSIGLEQFF.

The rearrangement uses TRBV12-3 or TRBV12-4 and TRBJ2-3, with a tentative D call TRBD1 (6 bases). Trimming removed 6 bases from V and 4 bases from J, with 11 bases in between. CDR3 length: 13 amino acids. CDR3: CASRPTGADTQYF. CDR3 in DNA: TGTGCCAGCAGGCCGACAGGAGCAGATACGCAGTATTTT.

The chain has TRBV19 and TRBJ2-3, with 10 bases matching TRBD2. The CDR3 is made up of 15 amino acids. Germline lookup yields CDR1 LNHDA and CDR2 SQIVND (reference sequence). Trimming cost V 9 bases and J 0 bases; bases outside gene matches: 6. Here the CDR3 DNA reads TGTGCCAGCTCACCTAGCGGGGGAAGCACAGATACGCAGTATTTT. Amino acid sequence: CASSPSGGSTDTQYF.

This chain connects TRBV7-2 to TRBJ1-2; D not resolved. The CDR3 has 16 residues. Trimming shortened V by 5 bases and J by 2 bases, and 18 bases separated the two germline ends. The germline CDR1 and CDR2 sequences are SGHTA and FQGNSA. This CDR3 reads CASSILVNLQNYGYTF. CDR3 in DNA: TGTGCCAGCAGCATTCTCGTTAACCTCCAGAACTATGGCTACACCTTC.

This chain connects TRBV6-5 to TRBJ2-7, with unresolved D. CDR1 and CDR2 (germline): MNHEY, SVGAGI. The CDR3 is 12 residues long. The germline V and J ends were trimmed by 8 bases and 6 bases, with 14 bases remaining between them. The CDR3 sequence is CASFSVASEQYF. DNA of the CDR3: TGTGCCAGCTTTTCTGTGGCCTCCGAGCAGTACTTC.

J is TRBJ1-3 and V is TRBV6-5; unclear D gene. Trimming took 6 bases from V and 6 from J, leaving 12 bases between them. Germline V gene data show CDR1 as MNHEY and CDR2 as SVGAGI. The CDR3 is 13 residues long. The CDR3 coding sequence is TGTGCCAGCAGGAGCGGGGAACCAAACACCATATATTTT. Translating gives CASRSGEPNTIYF.

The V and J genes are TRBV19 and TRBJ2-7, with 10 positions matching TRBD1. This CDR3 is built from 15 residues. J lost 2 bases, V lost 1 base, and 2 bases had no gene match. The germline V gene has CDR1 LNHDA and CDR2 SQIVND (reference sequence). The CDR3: CASSIGTGGAYEQYF. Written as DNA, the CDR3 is TGTGCCAGTAGTATAGGGACAGGGGGTGCCTACGAGCAGTACTTC. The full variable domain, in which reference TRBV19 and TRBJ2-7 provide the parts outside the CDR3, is DGGITQSPKYLFRKEGQNVTLSCEQNLNHDAMYWYRQDPGQGLRLIYYSQIVNDFQKGDIAEGYSVSREKKESFPLTVTSAQKNPTAFYLCASSIGTGGAYEQYFGPGTRLTVT.

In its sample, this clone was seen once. For the CDR3, the DNA is TGTGCCAGCAGTTTATACACAGGGGGCTACAATGAGCAGTTCTTC. Its protein is CASSLYTGGYNEQFF. The chain has TRBV27 and TRBJ2-1; 8 positions match TRBD1. The ends lost 1 base at V and 3 bases at J; junction bases unmatched: 2. The CDR3 runs 15 residues. Germline CDR1 and CDR2: MNHEY and SMNVEV (reference sequence).

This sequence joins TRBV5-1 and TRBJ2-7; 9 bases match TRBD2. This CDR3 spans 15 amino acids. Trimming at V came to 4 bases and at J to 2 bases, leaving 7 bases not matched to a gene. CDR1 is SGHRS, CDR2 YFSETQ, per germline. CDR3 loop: CASSPSGGRAYEQYF. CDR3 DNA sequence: TGCGCCAGCAGCCCGAGCGGGGGGCGAGCCTACGAGCAGTACTTC.

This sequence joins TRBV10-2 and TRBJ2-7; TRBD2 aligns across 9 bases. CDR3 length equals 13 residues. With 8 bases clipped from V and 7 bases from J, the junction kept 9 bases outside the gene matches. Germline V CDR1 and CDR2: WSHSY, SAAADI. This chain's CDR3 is CASEREEGEEQYF. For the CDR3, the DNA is TGCGCCAGCGAGCGGGAGGAAGGAGAAGAGCAGTACTTC.

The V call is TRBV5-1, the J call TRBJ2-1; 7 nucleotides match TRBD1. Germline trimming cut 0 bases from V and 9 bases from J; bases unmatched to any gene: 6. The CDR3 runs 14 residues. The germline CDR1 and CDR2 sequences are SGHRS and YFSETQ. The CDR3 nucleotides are TGCGCCAGCAGCTTGGGCAGGGGGTATGGTGAGCAGTTCTTC. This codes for CASSLGRGYGEQFF.

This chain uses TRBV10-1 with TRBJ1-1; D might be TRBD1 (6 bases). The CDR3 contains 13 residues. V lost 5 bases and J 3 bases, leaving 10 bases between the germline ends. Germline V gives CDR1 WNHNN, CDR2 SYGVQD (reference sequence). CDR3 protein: CASSPGVHTEAFF. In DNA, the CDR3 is TGCGCCAGCAGTCCAGGGGTTCACACTGAAGCTTTCTTT.

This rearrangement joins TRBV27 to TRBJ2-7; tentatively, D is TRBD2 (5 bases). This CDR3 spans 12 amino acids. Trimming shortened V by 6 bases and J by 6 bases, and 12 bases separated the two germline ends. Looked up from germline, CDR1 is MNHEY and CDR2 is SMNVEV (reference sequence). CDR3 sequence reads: CASRPGRGEQYF. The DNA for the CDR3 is TGTGCCAGCAGGCCTGGTCGGGGCGAGCAGTACTTC.

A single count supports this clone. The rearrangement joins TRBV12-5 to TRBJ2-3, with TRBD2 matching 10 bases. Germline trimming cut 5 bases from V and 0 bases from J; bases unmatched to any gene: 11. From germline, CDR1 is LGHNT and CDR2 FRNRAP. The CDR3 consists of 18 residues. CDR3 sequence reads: CASGDPGLATPSTDTQYF. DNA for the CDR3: TGTGCTAGTGGTGATCCGGGACTAGCGACCCCTAGCACAGATACGCAGTATTTT. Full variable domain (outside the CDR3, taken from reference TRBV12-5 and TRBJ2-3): DARVTQTPRHKVTEMGQEVTMRCQPILGHNTVFWYRQTMMQGLELLAYFRNRAPLDDSGMPKDRFSAEMPDATLATLKIQPSEPRDSAVYFCASGDPGLATPSTDTQYFGPGTRLTVL.